The TCR beta chain under discussion was sequenced for a study of T cell repertoires in cytomegalovirus infection (dated by TCRdb to between 2018 and 2020). At the level of the whole study: The peptide stimulations were aimed at well-studied HLA-B-restricted epitopes as well as recently identified HLA-C-restricted CMV epitopes, whose presentation resists viral immunomodulation. Because public TCR beta signatures pointed to carriage of CMV infection together with the matching HLA type, the HLA type of each donor mattered for the analysis. The paper as a whole reports these results and caveats: Carriers of CMV infection plus the relevant HLA type were discriminated by the cumulative frequency of public TCR beta family members in the study cohort and in an independent approximately 360-donor cohort. The ex vivo response was dominated by HLA-C-restricted CMV-specific TCR beta clonotypes, which also provided the single most frequent clonotype in two of eight donors.

For CDR1 and CDR2, the germline V gene lists SNHLY and FYNNEI. Trimming leaves V shorter by 5 bases and J shorter by 3 bases, with the junction holding 2 bases beyond the gene matches. The CDR3 covers 15 residues, taking in both the cysteine and the phenylalanine. The only DNA kept is the CDR3, 45 bases in frame from the first base. A single count supports this clonotype. Its specific antigen is unknown. Base qualities are not at hand, and no much larger clone is one base apart. Support from one read is weak. Sequencer: Illumina HiSeq 1500. TCRdb reworked the public reads: Q25 trimming with fastp, MiXCR clone assembly, productive beta chains retained. Identical CDR3 proteins give one entry, which carries the most common genes and DNA. For this sample there are about 470,000 distinct CDR3 sequences; roughly 43% appear just once. The leading ten clones occupy just under 45% of the sample. In the paper's terms, the treatment or condition label means: in vitro stimulation with specific CMV peptide epitopes to enrich CMV-specific T cells.

The sequenced sample was cultured PBMCs, obtained from culture after CMV antigen stimulation. In this chain, TRBV2 is recombined with TRBJ2-5; the junction holds 14 bases that match TRBD2. This clonotype was obtained from a human donor in good health (CMV status not recorded). Some clones in this sample may be carry-over from other donors' samples. DNA sequence: TGTGCCAGCAGTCCGACTAGCGGGAGGGAAGAGACCCAGTACTTC. It translates as CASSPTSGREETQYF.